This entry features one T cell receptor beta chain sequence. Its antigen is not identified. The CDR3 loop spans 14 amino acids. Per germline, CDR1 SNHLY and CDR2 FYNNEI. The V and J ends lost 8 bases and 6 bases respectively, with 19 bases between them. Vbeta (60) and Jbeta (13) primers were used in the PCR. TCRdb's table, derived via immunoSEQ multiplex PCR, lists solely in-frame clones and lacks some. Found here are more than 150,000 clones, around 80% of them singletons; the top ten hold 1.2% to 1.5%. This sample is part of a study of cytomegalovirus exposure and HLA in healthy donors. As for the study in general: Unique TCRs from HLA-typed donors, roughly 87 million of them, were held in an early data release.

Broader study findings: For most subjects, TCR beta sequences were reported to predict HLA-A and HLA-B alleles with accuracy. In an earlier analysis, productive rearrangement rates for most beta V segments clustered near 87% or 30%. Upon later analysis, HLA-associated TCR beta chains proved more clonally expanded than other, equally common chains.

The chain links TRBV2 to TRBJ1-1, with D unclear. Sequencing input: PBMCs. The sequence derives from a girl between 5 and 17 years old in good health and CMV-seropositive. The DNA of the CDR3 is TGTGCCAGCTCGAAGAATATGGGGAGGGCTGAAGCTTTCTTT. Translating it yields CASSKNMGRAEAFF. Full variable domain (outside the CDR3, taken from reference TRBV2 and TRBJ1-1): EPEVTQTPSHQVTQMGQEVILRCVPISNHLYFYWYRQILGQKVEFLVSFYNNEISEKSEIFDDQFSVERPDGSNFTLKIRSTKLEDSAMYFCASSKNMGRAEAFFGQGTRLTVV.